The clone carrying this T cell receptor (beta chain) has at least ten counts. Documented time point: newly diagnosed GD, antithyroid drugs for less than 3 months. Construction of the TCR library relied on RNA isolated from PBMCs. This specimen comes from a study of regulatory T cells in long-lasting Graves disease. CDR1 is SGHRS and CDR2 is YFSETQ in the germline V gene. The CDR3 is 14 amino acids. V was clipped by 1 base and J by 2 bases, with 6 bases between them. Building the TCR beta libraries relied on iRepertoire HTBI primers, and CDR3 regions underwent Arm-PCR. MiXCR, applied by TCRdb to the multiplex PCR reads, yields one record per CDR3 protein. The data contain about 440,000 distinct CDR3 sequences, 15% of them seen just once; the ten biggest clones take up over 15%. The same data also contributed to another study, on T cells in Graves' hyperthyroidism and ophthalmopathy. From that paper: Hyperthyroidism patients were newly diagnosed, had disease duration under 2 months, and were aged 18 to 65 years.

The chain couples TRBV5-1 to TRBJ2-2; D remains unclear. Sequenced material: peripheral blood mononuclear cells (PBMCs), taken at new diagnosis, from a patient treated with antithyroid drugs. This TCR was sampled from a woman aged 25 to 39 with Graves disease. This CDR3 reads CASSLSVNTGELFF. Here the CDR3 DNA reads TGCGCCAGCAGCTTGTCCGTTAACACCGGGGAGCTGTTTTTT. The whole variable domain, remainder taken from reference TRBV5-1 and TRBJ2-2, is KAGVTQTPRYLIKTRGQQVTLSCSPISGHRSVSWYQQTPGQGLQFLFEYFSETQRNKGNFPGRFSGRQFSNSRSEMNVSTLELGDSALYLCASSLSVNTGELFFGEGSRLTVL.